The 14 T cell receptor beta chains in this list originate from one sample, sequenced in a study of T cells expressing NK-cell markers. For each CDR3 protein, TCRdb gives one entry from its re-call of the 5' RACE reads, without DNA. The sample's table shows a few hundred thousand distinct CDR3 sequences. The specimen was blood T cells: a sorted CD56 or NKG2C T cell subset, CD4+ or CD8+ T cells, or bulk PBMC T cells (not recorded which). The receptors come from a man between 18 and 29 years old in good health.

The rearrangement links TRBV20-1 to TRBJ2-5; the D call from TCRdb, TRBD2, cannot be confirmed without DNA. CDR3 size: 16 residues. Germline V gene data show CDR1 as DFQATT and CDR2 as SNEGSKA (reference sequence). The CDR3 is CSARDLRQGVQETQYF.

V gene TRBV12-3 or TRBV12-4 combines with J gene TRBJ2-5; without DNA, the TCRdb call of TRBD1 cannot be checked. This CDR3 spans 16 amino acids. CDR3 sequence reads: CASSSTGTGGTETQYF.

The gene calls are TRBV28 and TRBJ1-1; TCRdb names TRBD1, which stays unverified in the absence of DNA. CDR1 and CDR2 (germline): MDHEN, SYDVKM. The CDR3 consists of 16 residues. CDR3: CASSRRSDSLFAEAFF.

The J gene is TRBJ2-7, the V gene TRBV12-3 or TRBV12-4; TCRdb's assignment of TRBD1 cannot be checked, as there is no DNA. This CDR3 has 15 residues. CDR3 residues: CASSSGQARGYEQYF.

The chain joins TRBV6-1 to TRBJ2-1; without DNA, the TCRdb call of TRBD1 cannot be checked. The CDR3 totals 13 residues. Germline values: CDR1 MNHNS, CDR2 SASEGT. This CDR3 reads CASSRIIGGEQFF.

The chain employs TRBV11-2 and TRBJ2-2. The CDR3 loop spans 15 amino acids. CDR1 and CDR2 from the germline V gene are SGHAT and FQNNGV. CDR3 loop: CASSLWLTNTGELFF.

The chain couples TRBV4-2 to TRBJ2-1; the TRBD2 assignment by TCRdb is unverifiable without DNA. The germline CDR1 and CDR2 sequences are LGHNA and YNFKEQ. CDR3 size: 17 residues. CDR3 sequence reads: CASSQDWGLAGDNEQFF.

V is TRBV7-2 and J is TRBJ2-1. The germline V gene encodes CDR1 SGHTA and CDR2 FQGNSA. This CDR3 has 13 residues. CDR3 protein: CASSPDPGKEQFF.

V is TRBV12-3 or TRBV12-4 and J is TRBJ2-1; absent DNA, TCRdb's TRBD2 call cannot be checked. CDR3 length: 13 residues. The CDR3 is CASSDRDSYPEFF.

V is TRBV7-3 and J is TRBJ2-5. The V gene's germline CDR1 is SGHTA and CDR2 FQGTGA. This CDR3 has 16 residues. The CDR3 here is CASSLGVSRFQETQYF.

The gene calls are TRBV7-9 and TRBJ1-1; TCRdb returns TRBD1, unconfirmable since there is no DNA. CDR3 length equals 12 residues. CDR1 and CDR2 from the germline V gene are SEHNR and FQNEAQ (reference sequence). CDR3 residues: CASTTGNTEAFF.

The chain combines TRBV12-3 or TRBV12-4 with TRBJ1-4; the TCRdb call, TRBD1, lacks DNA for checking. CDR3 size: 15 residues. The CDR3 protein is CASSGGAAPIEKLFF.

The CDR3 loop reads CASSPWGQINQPQHF. The chain combines TRBV7-2 with TRBJ1-5; absent DNA, TCRdb's TRBD1 call cannot be checked. The CDR3 is 15 amino acids. Germline assignment: CDR1 SGHTA and CDR2 FQGNSA.

V usage is TRBV5-1 and J usage is TRBJ2-1. CDR1 SGHRS and CDR2 YFSETQ come from the germline V gene. This CDR3 has 15 amino acids. CDR3 sequence: CASGKIRGPYNEQFF.